Listed here is a single TCR beta chain. Antigen specificity is unknown. This sample stems from a study of spatial heterogeneity in lung cancer. Study details: In raw reads, more than 8.5 appearances on average were recorded for each unique TCR and UMI combination.

Regarding time point: sample taken at primary tumor resection. The study sequenced unsorted whole RNA from tumor, nontumor lung or frozen PBMC. There were some 70 donors, all of them untreated patients with early-stage non-small cell lung cancer. Trimming stripped 3 bases from V and 4 bases from J, with 3 bases between. The V gene's germline CDR1 is SGHVS and CDR2 FNYEAQ. The CDR3 has 12 amino acids. Points from the study as a whole: Among blood samples, ubiquitous expanded tumor TCRs appeared more at resection than at follow-up.

MiXCR, applied by TCRdb to the 5' RACE reads, yields one record per CDR3 protein. The data contain more than 30,000 distinct CDR3 sequences, roughly 5.8% of them singletons. The rearrangement joins TRBV7-6 to TRBJ1-4; no clear D gene. The clonotype originates from a male donor with early-stage non-small cell lung cancer. The starting material was PBMCs, obtained at surgery. CDR3 DNA: TGTGCCAGCAGCTTCAATAATGAAAAACTGTTTTTT. Translating it yields CASSFNNEKLFF.